These T cell receptor beta chains were read from a single sample in a study of T cells after yellow fever vaccination. TCRdb processed the 5' RACE reads anew with MiXCR; each CDR3 protein has one entry. The sample lists 200,000 to 300,000 distinct CDR3 sequences; roughly 13% were seen once. The input for sequencing was CD4+ T cells sorted from PBMCs, taken 45 days after the yellow fever booster vaccination. The receptors were sampled from a man under 40 who received the YFV17D yellow fever vaccine. The CDR3 runs from the conserved cysteine through the conserved F or W. The D gene is left open where the match is weak. Not all rows give a size; the values are once, few, many and, for expanded clones, a class.

>-|TRBV10-3|-|TRBJ2-7
CAISGGDEQYF
TGTGCCATCAGTGGGGGAGACGAGCAGTACTTC
>-|TRBV3-1|-|TRBJ2-4
CASGENLLDKNIQYF
TGTGCCAGCGGCGAAAATCTCTTGGACAAAAACATTCAGTACTTC
>-|TRBV11-1|TRBD1|TRBJ2-2
CASRFSGTGGFGELFF
TGTGCCAGCAGATTCTCCGGGACAGGGGGCTTCGGGGAGCTGTTTTTT
>-|TRBV5-1|TRBD2|TRBJ2-7
CASSLAETSGSTSYEQYF
TGCGCCAGCAGCTTGGCAGAGACTAGCGGGAGTACGTCCTACGAGCAGTACTTC
>-|TRBV14|TRBD2|TRBJ2-3
CASSQDAAGLAGVTDTQYF
TGTGCCAGCAGCCAAGACGCGGCAGGACTAGCGGGAGTCACAGATACGCAGTATTTT
>-|TRBV3-1|-|TRBJ1-4
CASSQVGTSEKLFF
TGTGCCAGCAGCCAAGTGGGGACATCGGAAAAACTGTTTTTT
>many|TRBV28|-|TRBJ2-4
CASIGSPKNIQYF
TGTGCCAGCATCGGGTCACCAAAAAACATTCAGTACTTC
>-|TRBV5-1|-|TRBJ2-3
CASPPFFGSLGDTQYF
TGCGCCAGCCCCCCCTTTTTTGGGAGTCTTGGAGATACGCAGTATTTT
>few|TRBV24-1|TRBD2|TRBJ2-1
CATSAGGGYNEQFF
TGTGCCACCAGTGCGGGAGGGGGTTACAATGAGCAGTTCTTC
>many|TRBV20-1|-|TRBJ2-1
CSAIDTVANEQFF
TGCAGTGCTATTGACACGGTTGCGAATGAGCAGTTCTTC
>few|TRBV20-1|TRBD2|TRBJ2-1
CSAQSAASGAYNEQFF
TGCAGTGCTCAAAGCGCAGCTAGCGGAGCCTACAATGAGCAGTTCTTC
>-|TRBV3-1|-|TRBJ2-1
CASSFAPGATNEQFF
TGTGCCAGCAGCTTCGCGCCCGGGGCAACCAATGAGCAGTTCTTC
>few|TRBV5-1|-|TRBJ2-3
CASSLGVAGSTLGTDTQYF
TGCGCCAGCAGCTTGGGCGTGGCGGGGTCCACCCTAGGGACAGATACGCAGTATTTT
>few|TRBV4-3|TRBD2|TRBJ2-3
CASSQDVLAGRDTQYF
TGCGCCAGCAGCCAAGATGTGCTAGCGGGACGAGATACGCAGTATTTT
>few|TRBV25-1|TRBD1|TRBJ2-7
CASSPRDRGEQYF
TGTGCCAGCAGTCCTAGGGACAGGGGCGAGCAGTACTTC
>few|TRBV7-2|-|TRBJ2-7
CASSLARIVDVVSEQYF
TGTGCCAGCAGCTTAGCGCGAATTGTGGATGTCGTCTCCGAGCAGTACTTC
>few|TRBV6-1|-|TRBJ1-1
CASSPRGRTEAFF
TGTGCCAGCAGTCCCAGGGGAAGAACTGAAGCTTTCTTT
>few|TRBV20-1|-|TRBJ2-5
CSARLLALGLQETQYF
TGCAGTGCTAGACTTTTGGCCCTGGGACTTCAAGAGACCCAGTACTTC
>few|TRBV5-5|-|TRBJ2-2
CASSSWARGEITGELFF
TGTGCCAGCAGCTCCTGGGCTAGGGGGGAGATAACCGGGGAGCTGTTTTTT
>-|TRBV12-3/TRBV12-4|-|TRBJ2-7
CASSRPGLRANEQYF
TGTGCCAGCAGCCGCCCCGGCCTGAGGGCGAACGAGCAGTACTTC
>once|TRBV6-1|-|TRBJ1-1
CASTKTGGNTEAFF
TGTGCCAGCACAAAAACTGGGGGGAACACTGAAGCTTTCTTT
>-|TRBV6-2/TRBV6-3|-|TRBJ2-2
CASGRNTGELFF
TGTGCCAGCGGTAGGAACACCGGGGAGCTGTTTTTT
>-|TRBV5-1|-|TRBJ2-1
CASSRTPDTEQFF
TGCGCCAGCAGCCGGACGCCGGACACTGAGCAGTTCTTC
>few|TRBV28|-|TRBJ1-1
CASRWRNTEAFF
TGTGCCAGCAGATGGAGGAACACTGAAGCTTTCTTT
>-|TRBV7-6|-|TRBJ2-5
CASSPGTWEETQYF
TGTGCCAGCAGCCCAGGGACCTGGGAGGAGACCCAGTACTTC
>-|TRBV6-6|-|TRBJ2-3
CASSYTYTDTQYF
TGTGCCAGCAGTTACACCTACACAGATACGCAGTATTTT
>many|TRBV12-3/TRBV12-4|-|TRBJ2-1
CASSSTIRHDNEQFF
TGTGCCAGCAGTTCTACTATAAGACACGACAATGAGCAGTTCTTC
>-|TRBV6-2/TRBV6-3|-|TRBJ2-1
CASSYSSPGKQFF
TGTGCCAGCAGTTACTCGAGCCCAGGGAAGCAGTTCTTC
>-|TRBV15|TRBD2|TRBJ2-7
CATSRDNGGTYEQYF
TGTGCCACCAGCAGAGATAACGGGGGGACCTACGAGCAGTACTTC
>once|TRBV5-5|TRBD1|TRBJ2-5
CASSRRQGSVQETQYF
TGTGCCAGCAGCCGGAGACAGGGGTCGGTGCAAGAGACCCAGTACTTC
>-|TRBV2|-|TRBJ1-5
CASNDGGHQPQHF
TGTGCCAGCAATGATGGGGGGCATCAGCCCCAGCATTTT
>few|TRBV11-2|-|TRBJ2-7
CASSLEGIFHYEQYF
TGTGCCAGCAGCTTAGAGGGGATATTCCACTACGAGCAGTACTTC
>many|TRBV7-9|-|TRBJ2-7
CASSLQGEQYF
TGTGCCAGCAGCTTACAAGGAGAGCAGTACTTC
>-|TRBV11-2|-|TRBJ2-7
CASSFGGGADYEQYF
TGTGCCAGCAGCTTCGGTGGAGGGGCGGACTACGAGCAGTACTTC
>-|TRBV27|TRBD2|TRBJ2-5
CASSLAVAGSQETQYF
TGTGCCAGCAGTTTGGCGGTAGCGGGGTCCCAAGAGACCCAGTACTTC
>-|TRBV6-1|TRBD2|TRBJ2-3
CATYFAGAPDTQYF
TGTGCCACCTATTTCGCGGGAGCTCCAGATACGCAGTATTTT
>-|TRBV20-1|-|TRBJ2-7
CSAPRGMGEQYF
TGCAGTGCCCCAAGGGGGATGGGCGAGCAGTACTTC
>few|TRBV29-1|-|TRBJ2-5
CSVDETQYF
TGCAGCGTTGATGAGACCCAGTACTTC
>-|TRBV25-1|-|TRBJ2-1
CASSYRGSYNEQFF
TGTGCCAGCAGTTATCGGGGTTCCTACAATGAGCAGTTCTTC
>few|TRBV12-3/TRBV12-4|-|TRBJ2-3
CASSLALAILTDTQYF
TGTGCCAGCAGTTTAGCGCTAGCTATTCTCACAGATACGCAGTATTTT
>-|TRBV7-9|-|TRBJ2-1
CASPPAGDSTSSEQFF
TGTGCCAGCCCCCCGGCCGGGGACTCCACATCCAGTGAGCAGTTCTTC
>many|TRBV20-1|-|TRBJ2-7
CSAWTQGAQQYF
TGCAGTGCTTGGACACAGGGTGCCCAGCAGTACTTC
>-|TRBV20-1|-|TRBJ2-7
CSAIKEREQYF
TGCAGTGCTATTAAGGAGAGGGAGCAGTACTTC
>-|TRBV4-3|TRBD2|TRBJ2-5
CASSQGLAGDGWTQYF
TGCGCCAGCAGCCAGGGACTAGCGGGAGACGGGTGGACCCAGTACTTC
>-|TRBV7-9|TRBD1|TRBJ2-7
CASSFPDRGRNEQYF
TGTGCCAGCAGCTTCCCGGACAGGGGTCGGAACGAGCAGTACTTC